The clone carrying this T cell receptor (beta chain) was recorded once. The antigen remains undetermined. Germline CDR1 and CDR2: GTSNPN and SVGIG (reference sequence). V was pared by 2 bases and J by 10 bases, with 8 bases of the junction left unmatched. The length of the CDR3 is 14 residues. This table comes from immunoSEQ multiplex PCR, and its TCRdb copy is limited to in-frame clones, with some not included. The profile shows roughly 180,000 clones, around nine tenths of them singletons. This sample was taken from a study of cytomegalovirus exposure and HLA in healthy donors. Study-wide context: The 100 to 150 validation repertoires and the roughly 680 first-cohort repertoires shared a platform, a later analysis reported. Study-level results: For most TCR sequences rarity was the rule, although some public TCRs occurred in many donors.

Sequencing used PBMCs. This chain links TRBV30 with TRBJ1-6; 7 bases agree with TRBD1. This receptor was obtained from a man aged 30 to 45 in good health and CMV-seropositive. The CDR3 DNA reads as TGTGCCTGGAGTCTACAGGGGAGAGGATCACCCCTCCACTTT. This codes for CAWSLQGRGSPLHF.